These 29 T cell receptor beta chains came from one sample sequenced in a study of CD8+CD57+ T cells in acquired aplastic anemia. CDR3 and TCR beta VDJ profiling relied on a genomic DNA template. TCRdb re-called the reads through MiXCR, storing one row per CDR3 protein. The table has roughly 180,000 distinct CDR3 sequences, 63% seen once. CD8+CD57+ cell expansion had been shown by flow cytometry in patients chosen for sequencing. Sequencing input: sorted CD4+, CD8+, or CD8+CD57+ T cells (not recorded which) from PBMCs. These receptors originate from a human donor with aplastic anemia.

This chain connects TRBV29-1 to TRBJ1-4; 8 bases line up with TRBD1. Looked up from germline, CDR1 is SQVTM and CDR2 is ANQGSEA. With 6 bases clipped from V and 8 bases from J, the junction kept 8 bases outside the gene matches. The CDR3 has 13 amino acids. As DNA, the CDR3 is TGCAGCGTAAACAGGGGGGCGGGGGAAAAACTGTTTTTT. Translation gives CSVNRGAGEKLFF.

This clonotype was recorded many times. V is TRBV7-6 and J is TRBJ2-2, with 7 bases identical to TRBD2. This CDR3 region has 17 residues. V gave up 0 bases and J gave up 1 base; unmatched junction bases: 5. Per the germline V gene, CDR1 is SGHVS and CDR2 is FNYEAQ. CDR3 nucleotide sequence: TGTGCCAGCAGCTTAGCGCGGGCGGGGGAGAACACCGGGGAGCTGTTTTTT. This sequence encodes CASSLARAGENTGELFF.

This chain connects TRBV29-1 to TRBJ2-1; 11 nucleotides agree with TRBD2. This CDR3 contains 14 residues. Germline CDR1 and CDR2: SQVTM and ANQGSEA. V lost 7 bases, J lost 5 bases, and 7 bases stayed unmatched. The CDR3 nucleotides read TGCAGCGGACGACTAGCGGGGAACCACAATGAGCAGTTCTTC. It is translated as CSGRLAGNHNEQFF.

This clonotype has only a few counts. The CDR3 reads CATSDPQGSYNEQFF. CDR3 bases: TGTGCCACCAGTGATCCCCAGGGATCCTACAATGAGCAGTTCTTC. J is TRBJ2-1 and V is TRBV24-1, with D perhaps matching TRBD1 (5 bases). CDR1 and CDR2 from the germline V gene are KGHDR and SFDVKD. V lost 3 bases and J 1 base, leaving 9 bases between the germline ends. The CDR3 covers 15 residues.

This chain links TRBV7-2 with TRBJ1-5, with D tentatively TRBD1 (6 bases). The CDR3 is made up of 14 amino acids. Between the trimmed V and J ends, which lost 7 bases and 3 bases, there was a span of 13 bases. Germline values: CDR1 SGHTA, CDR2 FQGNSA. DNA of the CDR3: TGTGCCAGCACCCTTGGACAGACCAATCAGCCCCAGCATTTT. Protein sequence: CASTLGQTNQPQHF.

This clonotype was recorded a few times. This chain links TRBV9 with TRBJ2-7, with 7 nucleotides matching TRBD1. This CDR3 region has 13 residues. The junction had 8 bases not matched to a gene; V was cut back by 6 bases and J by 5 bases. Looked up from germline, CDR1 is SGDLS and CDR2 is YYNGEE. CDR3 sequence: CASNRQGKDEQYF. The DNA for the CDR3 is TGTGCCAGCAATCGACAGGGTAAAGACGAGCAGTACTTC. Complete variable domain (other parts from reference TRBV9 and TRBJ2-7): DSGVTQTPKHLITATGQRVTLRCSPRSGDLSVYWYQQSLDQGLQFLIQYYNGEERAKGNILERFSAQQFPDLHSELNLSSLELGDSALYFCASNRQGKDEQYFGPGTRLTVT.

The V call is TRBV6-1, the J call TRBJ2-5; perhaps TRBD1 as D (6 bases). The CDR3 contains 12 residues. Germline V gene sequence: CDR1 MNHNS, CDR2 SASEGT. V was pared by 8 bases and J by 1 base, with 8 bases between. The CDR3 reads CASGQFQETQYF. The DNA of the CDR3 is TGTGCCAGCGGACAGTTCCAAGAGACCCAGTACTTC.

Remarks on this clonotype: A much larger clone differs from this one at a single base, so this may be a read error. Because it lacks the conserved phenylalanine or tryptophan at the end, this CDR3 is likely a read error. CDR3: CASSDGTGPSGNTIYL. The CDR3 DNA follows: TGTGCCAGCAGTGACGGGACAGGGCCCTCTGGAAACACCATATATCTT. V usage is TRBV6-1 and J usage is TRBJ1-3; 9 bases align to TRBD1. CDR1 MNHNS and CDR2 SASEGT come from the germline V gene. This CDR3 has 16 residues. The junction had 3 bases not matched to a gene; V was cut back by 3 bases and J by 0 bases.

The chain carries TRBV7-2 and TRBJ2-5; TRBD2 matches 8 bases. This CDR3 spans 14 amino acids. Germline V gene lookup returns CDR1 SGHTA and CDR2 FQGNSA. Trimming removed 6 bases from V and 2 bases from J; junction bases left unmatched: 5. CDR3 region: CASRRRGEQETQYF. The CDR3 nucleotides are TGTGCCAGCAGACGGCGGGGGGAGCAAGAGACCCAGTACTTC.

The V gene is TRBV7-2, the J gene TRBJ1-6; D may be TRBD1 (5 bases). Germline V lookup: CDR1 SGHTA, CDR2 FQGNSA. The CDR3 runs to 16 residues. The V and J ends lost 5 bases and 5 bases respectively, with 16 bases between them. CDR3 region: CASSPAEDMDNSPLHF. For the CDR3, the DNA is TGTGCCAGCAGCCCGGCCGAGGACATGGATAATTCACCCCTCCACTTT.

J is TRBJ1-5 and V is TRBV6-4; D remains ambiguous. V shed 7 bases and J shed 10 bases, with 5 bases lying between them. This CDR3 has 9 residues. Germline values: CDR1 MRHNA, CDR2 SNTAGT. CDR3 amino acids: CASITPQHF. DNA of the CDR3: TGTGCCAGCATTACTCCCCAGCATTTT.

The chain is built from TRBV24-1 and TRBJ2-7; perhaps TRBD1 as D (5 bases). Looked up from germline, CDR1 is KGHDR and CDR2 is SFDVKD. The CDR3 covers 14 residues. Trimming took off 3 bases at V and 4 bases at J, with 12 bases between the two ends. For the CDR3, the DNA is TGTGCCACCAGTGATCCAGGGTTGGGGTACGAGCAGTACTTC. Its protein is CATSDPGLGYEQYF.

In this sample, this clonotype turned up a few times. The chain employs TRBV6-1 and TRBJ1-2, with a weak D call TRBD1 (5 bases). Germline V lookup: CDR1 MNHNS, CDR2 SASEGT. CDR3 size: 13 residues. Trimming removed 5 bases from V and 6 bases from J, with 13 bases in between. CDR3 sequence reads: CASSRDESDGYTF. DNA of the CDR3: TGTGCCAGCAGTCGGGACGAAAGCGATGGCTACACCTTC.

The table lists this clonotype with many counts. This sequence joins TRBV20-1 and TRBJ2-3; 8 bases agree with TRBD1. Germline V gene data show CDR1 as DFQATT and CDR2 as SNEGSKA (reference sequence). V dropped 3 bases and J dropped 6; count of bases not matched to a gene: 8. The CDR3 loop spans 14 amino acids. In nucleotides, the CDR3 is TGCAGTGCTAGGGACAGGGCCATTTGGGATACGCAGTATTTT. Translated: CSARDRAIWDTQYF.

A note on this clonotype: The junction does not match germline at one end; this may be a read error. CDR3 nucleotides: TGTGCCGGTAGTAAGATGACCGGGGAGCTGTTTTTT. It encodes CAGSKMTGELFF. The rearrangement links TRBV19 to TRBJ2-2; D is unclear. Germline V gene lookup returns CDR1 LNHDA and CDR2 SQIVND (reference sequence). The CDR3 covers 12 residues.

The chain uses TRBV2 and TRBJ1-3; tentatively, D is TRBD1 (5 bases). The CDR3 consists of 14 residues. V dropped 10 bases and J dropped 7 bases, with 20 bases sitting between them. Germline-derived CDR1 and CDR2 are SNHLY and FYNNEI. The CDR3 spells CATYTAGLGNTIYF. The CDR3 DNA is TGTGCCACCTACACGGCAGGGCTGGGGAACACCATATATTTT.

The rearrangement joins TRBV5-4 to TRBJ2-3, with 8 bases lining up with TRBD2. This CDR3 has 15 residues. Trimming removed 5 bases from V and 2 bases from J; junction bases left unmatched: 7. The germline V gene encodes CDR1 SGHNT and CDR2 YYREEE (reference sequence). DNA for the CDR3: TGTGCCAGCAGGACGAGAGCGGGGGTCACAGATACGCAGTATTTT. Residues: CASRTRAGVTDTQYF.

J is TRBJ2-1 and V is TRBV7-2, with D tentatively TRBD1 (6 bases). The germline V and J ends were trimmed by 1 base and 3 bases, with 13 bases remaining between them. CDR1 SGHTA and CDR2 FQGNSA come from the germline V gene. The CDR3 totals 16 residues. CDR3 amino acids: CASSLVAGAYYNEQFF. The CDR3 DNA reads TGTGCCAGCAGCTTAGTGGCAGGGGCCTACTACAATGAGCAGTTCTTC.

This clonotype has more than one count but fewer than ten. The chain has TRBV20-1 and TRBJ1-2; D is unresolved. Trimming removed 5 bases at V and 3 bases at J, with 10 bases between. The CDR3 consists of 12 residues. Germline V gives CDR1 DFQATT, CDR2 SNEGSKA (reference sequence). The DNA of the CDR3 is TGCAGTGCTGGCTCGCCCCACTATGGCTACACCTTC. Translation: CSAGSPHYGYTF.

The rearrangement joins TRBV7-8 to TRBJ1-5; D not resolved. The V and J ends lost 2 bases and 9 bases respectively, with 17 bases between them. The germline V gene encodes CDR1 SGHVS and CDR2 FQNEAQ. The CDR3 sequence is 15 residues long. CDR3: CASSLRERRLRPQHF. CDR3 nucleotide sequence: TGTGCCAGCAGCTTACGGGAGCGTCGTTTAAGGCCCCAGCATTTT.

This clonotype was seen only a few times. The chain is built from TRBV24-1 and TRBJ2-3; TRBD1 matches at 7 bases. CDR3 length equals 16 residues. Germline-derived CDR1 and CDR2 are KGHDR and SFDVKD. The trim removed 4 bases at V and 3 bases at J, leaving 9 bases unmatched. CDR3 loop: CATSDSDRAGTDTQYF. The CDR3 DNA reads TGTGCCACCAGTGACTCCGACAGGGCCGGAACAGATACGCAGTATTTT.

The chain carries TRBV5-8 and TRBJ1-2; 10 bases agree with TRBD1. With V trimmed by 9 bases and J by 8 bases, 10 bases remained unmatched. Per the germline V gene, CDR1 is SGHTS and CDR2 is YDEGEE. The CDR3 is 13 amino acids. The CDR3, as DNA: TGTGCCATTCGACAGGGGGCATCGGACGGCTACACCTTC. Amino acids: CAIRQGASDGYTF.

This clonotype was seen many times. The genes are TRBV20-1 and TRBJ2-7, with D uncertain. CDR1 DFQATT and CDR2 SNEGSKA come from the germline V gene (reference sequence). V lost 3 bases and J lost 1, with 16 bases in between. This CDR3 comprises 15 residues. CDR3 loop: CSASSPVSGSYEQYF. In DNA, the CDR3 is TGCAGTGCTAGTAGCCCCGTTTCCGGGTCCTACGAGCAGTACTTC.

The CDR3 loop is CSVDVTQNTQYF. CDR3 DNA: TGCAGCGTTGACGTTACACAGAATACGCAGTATTTT. The rearrangement links TRBV29-1 to TRBJ2-3; D is undetermined. CDR1 and CDR2 (germline): SQVTM, ANQGSEA. V lost 3 bases and J 7 bases, leaving 11 bases between the germline ends. The CDR3 sequence is 12 residues long.

The CDR3 protein is CASSEADVRFQETQYF. CDR3 coding DNA: TGTGCCAGCAGTGAAGCGGATGTACGGTTCCAAGAGACCCAGTACTTC. This chain connects TRBV2 to TRBJ2-5, with D uncertain. This CDR3 has 16 residues. V was cut by 0 bases and J by 1 base, with 12 bases left in between. Germline lookup yields CDR1 SNHLY and CDR2 FYNNEI.

At least ten counts were recorded for this clonotype. The rearrangement joins TRBV10-1 to TRBJ2-3, with 9 positions matching TRBD1. Germline lookup yields CDR1 WNHNN and CDR2 SYGVQD (reference sequence). This CDR3 has 13 amino acids. With V trimmed by 6 bases and J by 5 bases, 3 bases remained unmatched. CDR3 protein: CASRETGGDTQYF. The CDR3, as DNA: TGCGCCAGCAGAGAGACAGGGGGAGATACGCAGTATTTT.

V is TRBV28 and J is TRBJ2-1; D is uncertain. The germline CDR1 and CDR2 sequences are MDHEN and SYDVKM. This CDR3 is 11 amino acids long. The V end lost 2 bases, the J end lost 9 bases, and 5 bases lay between the germline ends. This CDR3 reads CASSLKLEQFF. DNA of the CDR3: TGTGCCAGCAGTTTAAAGCTTGAGCAGTTCTTC.

This clonotype was observed at least ten times. The rearrangement uses TRBV18 and TRBJ1-5, with D tentatively TRBD1 (5 bases). The germline V and J ends were trimmed by 8 bases and 2 bases, with 10 bases remaining between them. The CDR3 is 13 amino acids. Germline V CDR1 and CDR2: KGHSH, LQKENI. The CDR3 loop is CASTGFGNQPQHF. As DNA, the CDR3 is TGTGCCAGCACAGGTTTCGGCAATCAGCCCCAGCATTTT.

The CDR3 DNA follows: TGCGCCAGCAGTGACGTTACCCACCCAGCTTCGGATACGCAGTATTTT. This gives the protein CASSDVTHPASDTQYF. The J gene is TRBJ2-3, the V gene TRBV10-2, with D unclear. The CDR3 runs to 16 residues. Germline V CDR1 and CDR2: WSHSY, SAAADI. Trimming stripped 3 bases from V and 6 bases from J, with 19 bases between.